The 22 T cell receptor beta chains below all came from one sample that was sequenced in a study of Ad26.COV2.S vaccination and SARS-CoV-2 variants. Treatment defined: some 20 received Ad26.COV2.S at low or high dose, single or two shots; 5 received placebo; per-sample allocation not given. Sampling occurred on day 63 after the first vaccine or placebo injection. Assay used: immunoSEQ multiplex PCR; TCRdb lists only in-frame clones, some missing. The sample consists of a few hundred thousand clones, 70% to 90% of them appearing once. The source was peripheral blood, collected in a trial of Ad26.COV2.S vaccine versus placebo. These receptor sequences come from a person aged 18 to 65 who received the Ad26.COV2.S COVID-19 vaccine or a placebo.

This chain connects TRBV11-2 to TRBJ2-7; 7 bases match TRBD1. Germline-derived CDR1 and CDR2 are SGHAT and FQNNGV. After removal of 5 bases from V and 5 bases from J, the junction contained 9 bases not matched to a gene. There are 14 residues in the CDR3. The CDR3 is CASSPVRGKDEQYF. The CDR3 coding sequence is TGTGCCAGCAGCCCGGTCAGGGGGAAGGACGAGCAGTACTTC.

The chain couples TRBV30 to TRBJ1-1; maybe TRBD1 (6 bases). CDR1 is GTSNPN, CDR2 SVGIG, per germline (reference sequence). The CDR3 is made up of 14 amino acids. Trimming cost V 5 bases and J 1 base, with 14 bases left between them. The CDR3 DNA sequence: TGTGCCTGGCACTTGAGGGGGGGGAACACTGAAGCTTTCTTT. This gives the protein CAWHLRGGNTEAFF.

The chain joins TRBV7-9 to TRBJ1-5, with 7 bases aligning to TRBD1. The ends lost 4 bases at V and 1 base at J; junction bases unmatched: 4. Germline lookup yields CDR1 SEHNR and CDR2 FQNEAQ (reference sequence). The CDR3 is 15 amino acids. CDR3: CASSSGTDSNQPQHF. The CDR3 region has the DNA TGTGCCAGCAGCTCAGGGACAGACAGCAATCAGCCCCAGCATTTT. The full variable domain, with the rest looked up from reference TRBV7-9 and TRBJ1-5, is DTGVSQNPRHKITKRGQNVTFRCDPISEHNRLYWYRQTLGQGPEFLTYFQNEAQLEKSRLLSDRFSAERPKGSFSTLEIQRTEQGDSAMYLCASSSGTDSNQPQHFGDGTRLSIL.

In this sample, this clone turned up once. The rearrangement links TRBV10-3 to TRBJ1-1, with 11 nucleotides matching TRBD1. The germline gives CDR1 ENHRY, CDR2 SYGVKD. J was trimmed by 2 bases and V by 2 bases; bases with no gene match: 1. The CDR3 length is 15 residues. CDR3 in amino acids: CAISEGQGANTEAFF. CDR3 in DNA: TGTGCCATCAGTGAGGGACAGGGGGCCAACACTGAAGCTTTCTTT.

The chain carries TRBV6-2 or TRBV6-3 and TRBJ2-1, with 9 bases matching TRBD2. CDR3 length equals 16 residues. Germline values: CDR1 MNHEY, CDR2 SVGEGT. The junction had 6 bases not matched to a gene; V was cut back by 2 bases and J by 4 bases. This CDR3 reads CASSYLLAGSYNEQFF. Here the CDR3 DNA reads TGTGCCAGCAGTTACCTTCTAGCGGGGAGTTACAATGAGCAGTTCTTC.

The rearrangement uses TRBV27 and TRBJ2-7; D uncertain. V was trimmed by 0 bases and J by 0 bases, leaving 9 bases between them. CDR1 and CDR2 from the germline V gene are MNHEY and SMNVEV (reference sequence). The CDR3 sequence is 15 residues long. The CDR3 sequence is CASSLSGTDSYEQYF. The DNA of the CDR3 is TGTGCCAGCAGTTTATCTGGAACAGACTCCTACGAGCAGTACTTC.

This clone was counted once. This chain uses TRBV5-1 with TRBJ2-1, with D unclear. The V end lost 0 bases, the J end lost 8 bases, and 6 bases lay between the germline ends. The CDR3 length is 12 residues. Looked up from germline, CDR1 is SGHRS and CDR2 is YFSETQ. The CDR3 protein is CASSLAGYEQFF. The DNA of the CDR3 is TGCGCCAGCAGCTTGGCTGGGTATGAGCAGTTCTTC.

The gene calls are TRBV7-2 and TRBJ2-7, with D unresolved. Trimming stripped 0 bases from V and 5 bases from J, with 8 bases between. This CDR3 has 13 amino acids. Germline-derived CDR1 and CDR2 are SGHTA and FQGNSA. CDR3 protein: CASSLAVTDEQYF. The CDR3 DNA sequence: TGTGCCAGCAGCTTAGCGGTCACGGACGAGCAGTACTTC.

The gene calls are TRBV6-4 and TRBJ1-2; D not certain. The CDR3 runs to 17 residues. Germline values: CDR1 MRHNA, CDR2 SNTAGT. V lost 8 bases to trimming and J lost 6 bases, with 28 bases between them. The CDR3 DNA reads TGTGCCAGCGTCCAATCAGCCCTGTCAGGCGTTTGGGATGGCTACACCTTC. It translates to CASVQSALSGVWDGYTF.

The rearrangement joins TRBV7-2 to TRBJ1-1, with TRBD1 identical over 8 bases. V lost 5 bases to trimming and J lost 11 bases; unmatched junction nucleotides: 13. The germline CDR1 and CDR2 sequences are SGHTA and FQGNSA. The CDR3 is made up of 14 amino acids. The CDR3 here is CASSPTRRTGNAFF. The CDR3 region has the DNA TGTGCCAGCAGCCCAACCCGAAGGACAGGGAATGCTTTCTTT.

V and J are TRBV14 and TRBJ2-1, with TRBD2 matching 8 bases. This CDR3 has 14 residues. V gave up 6 bases and J gave up 6 bases; unmatched junction bases: 7. CDR1 is SGHDN, CDR2 FVKESK, per germline. This chain's CDR3 is CASSRRGGPNEQFF. For the CDR3, the DNA is TGTGCCAGCAGTCGTCGGGGGGGCCCCAATGAGCAGTTCTTC. Supplemented by reference TRBV14 and TRBJ2-1, the full variable domain reads EAGVTQFPSHSVIEKGQTVTLRCDPISGHDNLYWYRRVMGKEIKFLLHFVKESKQDESGMPNNRFLAERTGGTYSTLKVQPAELEDSGVYFCASSRRGGPNEQFFGPGTRLTVL.

This clone was found once. The chain links TRBV3-1 (or the pseudogene TRBV3-2) to TRBJ1-3; D unresolved. Trimming shortened V by 5 bases and J by 3 bases, and 20 bases separated the two germline ends. The CDR3 runs 17 residues. The germline CDR1 and CDR2 sequences are LGHDT and YNNKEL (reference sequence). The CDR3: CASSELVGGPFGNTIYF. The CDR3 nucleotides read TGTGCCAGCAGCGAACTGGTGGGAGGCCCCTTTGGAAACACCATATATTTT.

The chain combines TRBV6-5 with TRBJ2-2, with TRBD1 matching over 7 bases. Germline values: CDR1 MNHEY, CDR2 SVGAGI. Losses at the gene ends were 6 bases for V and 5 bases for J; bases not matched to a gene: 6. This CDR3 spans 14 amino acids. CDR3 bases: TGTGCCAGCAGCCTAGGGGGCTGGACCGGGGAGCTGTTTTTT. Encoded protein: CASSLGGWTGELFF.

The J gene is TRBJ2-7, the V gene TRBV7-2; D not certain. V lost 4 bases and J 3 bases, leaving 13 bases between the germline ends. This CDR3 region has 14 residues. Germline assignment: CDR1 SGHTA and CDR2 FQGNSA. This chain's CDR3 is CASSSDGYGYEQYF. DNA for the CDR3: TGTGCCAGCAGCTCTGATGGGTACGGCTACGAGCAGTACTTC.

This rearrangement joins TRBV19 to TRBJ1-5; the D gene is possibly TRBD1 (5 bases). The CDR3 has 16 amino acids. V lost 5 bases and J lost 2, with 16 bases in between. CDR1 and CDR2 from the germline V gene are LNHDA and SQIVND (reference sequence). The CDR3 DNA reads TGTGCCAGTAGTCCGCTATCGGGGCCTGGCAATCAGCCCCAGCATTTT. Amino acids: CASSPLSGPGNQPQHF.

The gene calls are TRBV7-2 and TRBJ1-2; 7 nucleotides match TRBD1. This CDR3 has 15 residues. CDR1 and CDR2 (germline): SGHTA, FQGNSA. The V gene end was trimmed by 4 bases and the J gene end by 1 base; junction bases not matched to a gene: 6. CDR3 protein: CASSWGTEHNYGYTF. CDR3 in DNA: TGTGCCAGCAGCTGGGGGACAGAACATAACTATGGCTACACCTTC.

This sequence joins TRBV9 and TRBJ2-7, with D perhaps TRBD1 or TRBD2 (7 bases each). The CDR3 is 15 amino acids. The V gene lost 3 bases and the J gene lost 4 bases, with 17 bases spanning the gap. Germline CDR1 reads SGDLS; CDR2 reads YYNGEE. As DNA, the CDR3 is TGTGCCAGCAGCGCCTCAGGGGGGGCCACATACGAGCAGTACTTC. This translates into CASSASGGATYEQYF.

The gene calls are TRBV7-2 and TRBJ2-3, with D possibly matching TRBD2 (6 bases). CDR3 length equals 16 residues. The germline V gene encodes CDR1 SGHTA and CDR2 FQGNSA. V lost 5 bases and J 6 bases, leaving 21 bases between the germline ends. The CDR3 reads CASSDRGAAISDTQYF. CDR3 sequence (DNA): TGTGCCAGCAGCGACCGCGGGGCCGCTATCTCCGATACGCAGTATTTT. The full variable domain, in which reference TRBV7-2 and TRBJ2-3 provide the parts outside the CDR3, is GAGVSQSPSNKVTEKGKDVELRCDPISGHTALYWYRQSLGQGLEFLIYFQGNSAPDKSGLPSDRFSAERTGGSVSTLTIQRTQQEDSAVYLCASSDRGAAISDTQYFGPGTRLTVL.

The chain employs TRBV6-2 or TRBV6-3 and TRBJ2-2; D call uncertain. Trimming stripped 4 bases from V and 6 bases from J, with 3 bases between. Germline CDR1 and CDR2: MNHEY and SVGEGT. The CDR3 spans 11 residues. The CDR3 DNA reads TGTGCCAGCAGTTTGGCCGGGGAGCTGTTTTTT. Amino acids: CASSLAGELFF.

V and J are TRBV6-5 and TRBJ1-1; tentatively, D is TRBD1 (6 bases). CDR3 length: 11 residues. Looked up from germline, CDR1 is MNHEY and CDR2 is SVGAGI. V lost 6 bases to trimming and J lost 4 bases, with 6 bases between them. The CDR3 DNA follows: TGTGCCAGCAGACAGGGCACTGAAGCTTTCTTT. Residues: CASRQGTEAFF.

The chain carries TRBV6-4 and TRBJ2-3; D gene unclear. This CDR3 region has 11 residues. V was pared by 6 bases and J by 8 bases, with 9 bases between. Germline assignment: CDR1 MRHNA and CDR2 SNTAGT. CDR3 in DNA: TGTGCCAGCAGACCGGACCCTACGCAGTATTTT. This gives the protein CASRPDPTQYF.

The chain carries TRBV19 and TRBJ2-7, with 11 bases aligning to TRBD1. In germline, CDR1 is LNHDA, CDR2 SQIVND (reference sequence). Unmatched junction bases numbered 4, after V lost 3 bases and J lost 3 bases. The CDR3 loop spans 15 amino acids. CDR3 nucleotide sequence: TGTGCCAGTAGTATGGCCGGGACAGGGGGCTACGAGCAGTACTTC. Protein product: CASSMAGTGGYEQYF.